There are a few counts of the clone carrying this TCR beta chain. Its antigen remains unidentified. The data belong to a study of T-cell memory formation after mild COVID-19. Study-wide background: TCR clusters largely stayed donor specific.

Employing constant-segment primers, 5'RACE generated TCR alpha and TCR beta cDNA libraries bearing sample barcodes and UMIs. One entry per CDR3 protein, called by TCRdb with MiXCR from the 5' RACE reads. Here the sample spans about 270,000 distinct CDR3 sequences, around 15% being singletons. Study-wide findings and caveats: Pre-infection memory held some responding clones, suggesting pre-existing cross-reactive T cells responded. CD4+ contracting clones lay mainly in CM and EM, CD8+ ones in EMRA.

The CDR3 has 13 residues. Trimming cost V 6 bases and J 7 bases, with 15 bases left between them. The chain has TRBV12-3 or TRBV12-4 and TRBJ1-2, with a weak D call TRBD1 (5 bases). This TCR derives from a man younger than 35 who had mild COVID-19 (a few samples of this study predate the infection). Cell type and time point are not known. The sequenced sample consisted of PBMCs or a T cell subset sorted from them (not recorded which). CDR3 coding DNA: TGTGCCAGCAGCCCCTCTGACAGCTCTGGCTACACCTTC. Amino acids: CASSPSDSSGYTF.